This T cell receptor beta chain was sequenced in a study of OX40 agonist ivuxolimab in advanced cancers. About the study: Intravenous ivuxolimab at 0.01 to 10 mg/kg was given to patients every 2 weeks. Past anti-PD-1, anti-PD-L1 or anti-CTLA-4 therapy was accepted, and approximately 37% had received some.

Produced via immunoSEQ multiplex PCR; TCRdb's table is partial and in-frame only. Of 35,000 to 45,000 clones listed, roughly nine tenths were seen once; the top ten hold roughly 4.5%. J lost 4 bases, V lost 1 base, and 3 bases had no gene match. Germline V lookup: CDR1 WSHSY, CDR2 SAAADI. This CDR3 comprises 14 residues. In this sample, this clone turned up a few times. The sequence was collected from an adult with an advanced solid tumor such as melanoma, head and neck, liver or kidney cancer. The J gene is TRBJ1-1, the V gene TRBV10-2, with TRBD1 matching over 7 bases. The material was CD4+ or CD8+ T cells sorted from blood, obtained in a trial of the OX40 agonist ivuxolimab. The CDR3 region is CASSELQGSTEAFF. In DNA, the CDR3 is TGCGCCAGCAGTGAGTTACAGGGGAGCACTGAAGCTTTCTTT.